This T cell receptor beta chain is from a study of cytotoxic CD8 clonotypes in ibrutinib-treated CLL. Study-wide context: After a median of approximately 68 months, 14 patients stayed remitted and approximately twelve progressed; responses had been partial in 24 and complete in 2.

Broader study findings: Baseline values of clonality outstripped age-matched healthy donors and followed circulating CD8+ T-cell counts.

Germline CDR1 reads ENHRY; CDR2 reads SYGVKD. Trimming shortened V by 1 base and J by 10 bases, and 11 bases separated the two germline ends. The CDR3 sequence is 13 residues long. Investigators sought sequencing depths of between 1 in 200,000 and 1 in 1 million T cells. Data came from immunoSEQ multiplex PCR; TCRdb stores just in-frame clones and leaves some out. The sample shows 300,000 to 350,000 clones, about 80% of them seen only once. As for this clone: Its antigen is as yet unknown.

Sequences were derived from PBMCs, sampled before ibrutinib treatment. The receptor was derived from a human donor with chronic lymphocytic leukemia. The chain recombines TRBV10-3 with TRBJ2-1, with D maybe TRBD2 (6 bases). For the CDR3, the DNA is TGTGCCATCAGTGAGTGGGACTTAGAGGAGCAGTTCTTC. Amino acid sequence: CAISEWDLEEQFF.